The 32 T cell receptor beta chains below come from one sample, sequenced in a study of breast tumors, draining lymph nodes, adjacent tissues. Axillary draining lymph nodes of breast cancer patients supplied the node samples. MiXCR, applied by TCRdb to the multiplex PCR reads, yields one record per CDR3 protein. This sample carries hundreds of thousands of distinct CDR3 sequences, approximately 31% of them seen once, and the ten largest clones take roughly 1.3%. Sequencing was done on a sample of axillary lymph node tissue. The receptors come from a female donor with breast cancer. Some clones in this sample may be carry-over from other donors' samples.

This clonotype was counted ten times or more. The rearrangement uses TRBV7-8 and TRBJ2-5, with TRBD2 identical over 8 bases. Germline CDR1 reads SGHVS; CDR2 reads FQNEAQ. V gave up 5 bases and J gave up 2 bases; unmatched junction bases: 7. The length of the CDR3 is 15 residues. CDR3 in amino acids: CASSATSAPQETQYF. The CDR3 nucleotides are TGTGCCAGCAGCGCGACTAGCGCCCCTCAAGAGACCCAGTACTTC.

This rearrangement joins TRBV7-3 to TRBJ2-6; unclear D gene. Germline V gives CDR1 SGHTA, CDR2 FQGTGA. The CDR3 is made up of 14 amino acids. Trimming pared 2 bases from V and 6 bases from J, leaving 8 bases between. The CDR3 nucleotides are TGTGCCAGCAGCTTAGTGGCGGAGGCCAACGTCCTGACTTTC. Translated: CASSLVAEANVLTF.

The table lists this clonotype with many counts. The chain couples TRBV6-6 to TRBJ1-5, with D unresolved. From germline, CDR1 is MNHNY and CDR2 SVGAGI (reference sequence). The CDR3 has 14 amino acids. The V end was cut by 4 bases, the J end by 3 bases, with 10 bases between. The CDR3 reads CASSLKQHNQPQHF. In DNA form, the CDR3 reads TGTGCCAGCAGTTTGAAGCAGCACAATCAGCCCCAGCATTTT.

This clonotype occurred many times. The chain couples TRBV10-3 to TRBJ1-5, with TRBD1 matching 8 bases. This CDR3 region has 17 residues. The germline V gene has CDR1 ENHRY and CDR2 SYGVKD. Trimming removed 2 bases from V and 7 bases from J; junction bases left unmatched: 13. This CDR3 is CAISEPNPGQGNQPQHF. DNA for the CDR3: TGTGCCATCAGTGAGCCGAACCCCGGACAGGGAAACCAGCCCCAGCATTTT.

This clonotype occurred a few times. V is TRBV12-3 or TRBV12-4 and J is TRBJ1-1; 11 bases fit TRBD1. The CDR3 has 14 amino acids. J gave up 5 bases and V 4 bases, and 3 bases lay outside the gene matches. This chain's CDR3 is CASSWDRGGTEAFF. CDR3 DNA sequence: TGTGCCAGCAGTTGGGACAGGGGGGGGACTGAAGCTTTCTTT.

The CDR3 coding sequence is TGCAGCGTTAAGGGGGGTCTTGGCACTGAAGCTTTCTTT. Encoded protein: CSVKGGLGTEAFF. The J gene is TRBJ1-1, the V gene TRBV29-1; tentative D call: TRBD1 (6 bases). V was cut by 5 bases and J by 4 bases, with 14 bases left in between. Germline V CDR1 and CDR2: SQVTM, ANQGSEA. This CDR3 has 13 amino acids.

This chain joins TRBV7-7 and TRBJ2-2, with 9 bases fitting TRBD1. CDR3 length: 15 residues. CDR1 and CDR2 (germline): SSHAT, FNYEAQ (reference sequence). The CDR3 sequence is CARDWGQGNTGELFF. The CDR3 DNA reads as TGTGCTAGAGACTGGGGACAGGGGAACACCGGGGAGCTGTTTTTT. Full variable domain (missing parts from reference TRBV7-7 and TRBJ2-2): GAGVSQSPRYKVTKRGQDVTLRCDPISSHATLYWYQQALGQGPEFLTYFNYEAQPDKSGLPSDRFSAERPEGSISTLTIQRTEQRDSAMYRCARDWGQGNTGELFFGEGSRLTVL.

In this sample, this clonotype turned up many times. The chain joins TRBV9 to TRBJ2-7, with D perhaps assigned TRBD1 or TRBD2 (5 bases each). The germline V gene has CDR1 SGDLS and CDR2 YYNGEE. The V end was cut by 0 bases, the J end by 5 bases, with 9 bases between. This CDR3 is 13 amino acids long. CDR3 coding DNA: TGTGCCAGCAGCGTAGGGGGGTCCGACGAGCAGTACTTC. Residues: CASSVGGSDEQYF.

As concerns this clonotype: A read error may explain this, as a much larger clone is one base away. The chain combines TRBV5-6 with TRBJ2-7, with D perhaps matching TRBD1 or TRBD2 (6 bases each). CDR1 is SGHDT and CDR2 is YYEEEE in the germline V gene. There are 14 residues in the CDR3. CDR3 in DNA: TGTGCCAGCGGCGACAGGTACTCCGGGACTTTTGTCAACTTC. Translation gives CASGDRYSGTFVNF.

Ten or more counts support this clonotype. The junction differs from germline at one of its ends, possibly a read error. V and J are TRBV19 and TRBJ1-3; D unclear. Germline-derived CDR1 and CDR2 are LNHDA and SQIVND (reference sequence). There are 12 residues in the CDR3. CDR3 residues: CASSIQGEPRNF. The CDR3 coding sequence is TGTGCCAGTAGTATCCAAGGAGAGCCACGGAATTTT. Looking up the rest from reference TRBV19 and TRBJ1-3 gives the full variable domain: DGGITQSPKYLFRKEGQNVTLSCEQNLNHDAMYWYRQDPGQGLRLIYYSQIVNDFQKGDIAEGYSVSREKKESFPLTVTSAQKNPTAFYLCASSIQGEPRNFGEGSWLTVV.

The CDR3: CSQAGGDTDTQYF. The DNA for the CDR3 is TGCAGCCAGGCGGGGGGCGACACAGATACGCAGTATTTT. This chain joins TRBV29-1 and TRBJ2-3; 8 positions match TRBD2. Trimming at V came to 8 bases and at J to 2 bases, leaving 6 bases not matched to a gene. Germline V CDR1 and CDR2: SQVTM, ANQGSEA. The CDR3 has 13 amino acids.

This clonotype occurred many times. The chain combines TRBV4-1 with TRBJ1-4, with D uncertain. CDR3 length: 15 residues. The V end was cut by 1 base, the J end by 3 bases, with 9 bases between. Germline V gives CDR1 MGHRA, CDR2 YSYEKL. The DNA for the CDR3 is TGCGCCAGCAGCCAAGCCGGGAGTCCTAATGAAAAACTGTTTTTT. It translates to CASSQAGSPNEKLFF.

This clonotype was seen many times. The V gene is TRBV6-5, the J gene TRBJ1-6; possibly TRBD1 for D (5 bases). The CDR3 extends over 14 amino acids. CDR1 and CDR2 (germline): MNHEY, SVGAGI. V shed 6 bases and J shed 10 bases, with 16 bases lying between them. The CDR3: CASRSGHPVSPLHF. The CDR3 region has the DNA TGTGCCAGCAGGTCCGGACACCCGGTCTCACCCCTCCACTTT.

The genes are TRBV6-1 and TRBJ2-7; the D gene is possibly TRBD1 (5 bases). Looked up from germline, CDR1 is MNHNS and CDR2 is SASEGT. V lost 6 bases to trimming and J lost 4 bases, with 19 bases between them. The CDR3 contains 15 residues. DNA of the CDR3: TGTGCCAGCAGCCACGCAGGACATCCTCCTTACGAGCAGTACTTC. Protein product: CASSHAGHPPYEQYF.

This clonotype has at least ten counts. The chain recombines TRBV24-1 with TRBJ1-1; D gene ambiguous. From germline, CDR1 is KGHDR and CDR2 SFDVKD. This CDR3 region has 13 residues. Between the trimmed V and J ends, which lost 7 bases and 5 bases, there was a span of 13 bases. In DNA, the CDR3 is TGTGCCACCAGCGGCGTCGGTGGGACTGAAGCTTTCTTT. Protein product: CATSGVGGTEAFF.

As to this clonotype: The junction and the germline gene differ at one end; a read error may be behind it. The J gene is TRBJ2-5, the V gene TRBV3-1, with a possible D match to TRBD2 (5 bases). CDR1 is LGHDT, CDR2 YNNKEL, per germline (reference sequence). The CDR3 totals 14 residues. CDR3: CASGQRAVQETQYF. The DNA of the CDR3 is TGTGCCAGCGGCCAGAGAGCGGTTCAAGAGACCCAGTACTTC.

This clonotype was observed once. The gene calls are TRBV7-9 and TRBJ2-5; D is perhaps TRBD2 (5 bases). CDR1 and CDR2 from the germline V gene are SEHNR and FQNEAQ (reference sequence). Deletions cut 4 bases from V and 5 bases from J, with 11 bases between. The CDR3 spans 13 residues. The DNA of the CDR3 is TGTGCCAGCAGCTCGTCCGGGATTGAGACCCAGTACTTC. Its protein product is CASSSSGIETQYF.

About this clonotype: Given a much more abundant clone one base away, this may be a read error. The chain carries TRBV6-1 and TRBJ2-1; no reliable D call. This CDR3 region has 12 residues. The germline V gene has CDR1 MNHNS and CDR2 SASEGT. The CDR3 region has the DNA TGTGCCAGCACCCTCCGTCGGAGTGAGCAGTGCTTC. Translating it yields CASTLRRSEQCF.

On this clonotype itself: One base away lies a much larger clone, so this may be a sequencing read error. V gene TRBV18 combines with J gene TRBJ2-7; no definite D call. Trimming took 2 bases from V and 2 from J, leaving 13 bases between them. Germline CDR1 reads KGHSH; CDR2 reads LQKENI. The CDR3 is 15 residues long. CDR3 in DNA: TGTGCCAGCTCACCAGGGGTGCCCCAGACCTACGAGCAGTACTTC. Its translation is CASSPGVPQTYEQYF. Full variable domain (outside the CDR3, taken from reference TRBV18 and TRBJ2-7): NAGVMQNPRHLVRRRGQEARLRCSPMKGHSHVYWYRQLPEEGLKFMVYLQKENIIDESGMPKERFSAEFPKEGPSILRIQQVVRGDSAAYFCASSPGVPQTYEQYFGPGTRLTVT.

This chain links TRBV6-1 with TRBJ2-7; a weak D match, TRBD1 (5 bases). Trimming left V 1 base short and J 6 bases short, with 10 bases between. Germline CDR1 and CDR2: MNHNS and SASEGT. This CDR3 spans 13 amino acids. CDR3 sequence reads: CASSEGQGAEQYF. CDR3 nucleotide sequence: TGTGCCAGCAGTGAAGGGCAGGGTGCCGAGCAGTACTTC.

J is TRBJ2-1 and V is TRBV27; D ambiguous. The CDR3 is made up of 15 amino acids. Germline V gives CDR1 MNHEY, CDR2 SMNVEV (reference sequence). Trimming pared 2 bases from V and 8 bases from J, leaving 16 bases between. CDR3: CASSLRPGYTDEQFF. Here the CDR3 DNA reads TGTGCCAGCAGTTTAAGGCCAGGCTATACCGATGAGCAGTTCTTC.

CDR3 sequence reads: CASHSGRGRETEAFF. The DNA for the CDR3 is TGTGCCAGCCACTCCGGCCGGGGACGAGAGACTGAAGCTTTCTTT. The chain carries TRBV19 and TRBJ1-1; D is possibly TRBD1 (5 bases). This CDR3 is built from 15 residues. CDR1 and CDR2 from the germline V gene are LNHDA and SQIVND (reference sequence). V lost 9 bases, J lost 5 bases, and 22 bases lay in between.

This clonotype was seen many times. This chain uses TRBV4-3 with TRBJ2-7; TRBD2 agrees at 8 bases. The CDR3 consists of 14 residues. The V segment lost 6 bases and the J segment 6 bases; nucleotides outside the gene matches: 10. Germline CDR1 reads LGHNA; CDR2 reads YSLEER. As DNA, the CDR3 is TGCGCCAGCAGTCCCTTCTTGGCGGGAGGCGAGCAGTACTTC. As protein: CASSPFLAGGEQYF.

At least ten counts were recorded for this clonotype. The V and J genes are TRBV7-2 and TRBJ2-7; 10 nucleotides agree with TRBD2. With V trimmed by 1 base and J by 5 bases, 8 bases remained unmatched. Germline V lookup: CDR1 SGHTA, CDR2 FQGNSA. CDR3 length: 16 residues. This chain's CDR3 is CASSLVSGGVRHEQYF. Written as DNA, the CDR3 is TGTGCCAGCAGCTTAGTAAGCGGGGGGGTTCGACACGAGCAGTACTTC.

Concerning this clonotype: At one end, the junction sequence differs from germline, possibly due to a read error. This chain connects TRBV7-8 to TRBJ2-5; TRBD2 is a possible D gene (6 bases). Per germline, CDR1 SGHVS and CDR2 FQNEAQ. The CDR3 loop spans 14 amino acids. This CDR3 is CAGSPRSGQETRYF. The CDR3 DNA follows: TGTGCCGGCAGCCCGAGGAGCGGGCAAGAGACCCGGTACTTC.

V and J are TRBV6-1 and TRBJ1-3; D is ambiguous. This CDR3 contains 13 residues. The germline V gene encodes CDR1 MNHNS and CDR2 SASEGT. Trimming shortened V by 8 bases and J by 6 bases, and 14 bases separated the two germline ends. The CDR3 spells CASLWFAKNTIYF. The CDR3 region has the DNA TGTGCCAGCTTGTGGTTTGCCAAAAACACCATATATTTT.

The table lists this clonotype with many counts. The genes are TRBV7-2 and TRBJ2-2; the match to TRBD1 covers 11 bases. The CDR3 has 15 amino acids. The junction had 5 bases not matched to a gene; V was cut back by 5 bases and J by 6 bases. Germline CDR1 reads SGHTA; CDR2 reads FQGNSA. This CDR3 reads CASSTWDRGAGELFF. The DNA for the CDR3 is TGTGCCAGCAGCACCTGGGACAGGGGGGCCGGGGAGCTGTTTTTT.

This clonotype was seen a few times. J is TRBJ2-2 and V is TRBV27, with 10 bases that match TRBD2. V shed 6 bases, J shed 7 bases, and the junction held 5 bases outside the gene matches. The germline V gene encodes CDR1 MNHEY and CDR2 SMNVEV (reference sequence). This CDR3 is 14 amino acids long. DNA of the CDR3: TGTGCCAGCAGGCCAGCGGGAGGGATCGGGGAGCTGTTTTTT. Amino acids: CASRPAGGIGELFF.

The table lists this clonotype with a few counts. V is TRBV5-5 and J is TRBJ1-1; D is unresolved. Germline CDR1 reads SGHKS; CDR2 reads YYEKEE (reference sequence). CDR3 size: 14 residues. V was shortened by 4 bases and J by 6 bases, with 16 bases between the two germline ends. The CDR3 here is CASSQEGQVAEAFF. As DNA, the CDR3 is TGTGCCAGCAGCCAAGAAGGCCAGGTAGCTGAAGCTTTCTTT.

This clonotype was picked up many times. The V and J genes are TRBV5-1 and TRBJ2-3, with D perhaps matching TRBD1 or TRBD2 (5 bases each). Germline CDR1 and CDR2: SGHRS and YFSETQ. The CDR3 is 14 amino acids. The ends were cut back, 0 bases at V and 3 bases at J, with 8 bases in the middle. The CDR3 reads CASSLVGETDTQYF. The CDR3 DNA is TGCGCCAGCAGCTTGGTAGGGGAGACAGATACGCAGTATTTT.

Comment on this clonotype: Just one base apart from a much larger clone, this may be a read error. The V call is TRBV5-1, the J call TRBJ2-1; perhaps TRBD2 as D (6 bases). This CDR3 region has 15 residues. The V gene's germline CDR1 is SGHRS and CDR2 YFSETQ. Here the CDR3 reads CASGLGGKTYNEQFF. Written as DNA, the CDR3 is TGCGCCAGCGGCTTGGGGGGAAAAACTTACAATGAGCAGTTCTTC. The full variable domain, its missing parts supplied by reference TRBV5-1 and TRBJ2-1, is KAGVTQTPRYLIKTRGQQVTLSCSPISGHRSVSWYQQTPGQGLQFLFEYFSETQRNKGNFPGRFSGRQFSNSRSEMNVSTLELGDSALYLCASGLGGKTYNEQFFGPGTRLTVL.

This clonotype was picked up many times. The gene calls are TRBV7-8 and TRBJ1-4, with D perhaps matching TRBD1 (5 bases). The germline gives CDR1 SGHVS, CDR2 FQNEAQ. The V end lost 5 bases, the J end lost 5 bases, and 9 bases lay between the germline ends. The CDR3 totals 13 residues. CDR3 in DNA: TGTGCCAGCAGCGGTGGGGCAAATGAAAAACTGTTTTTT. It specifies CASSGGANEKLFF.